These 20 T cell receptor beta chains were sequenced from one sample in a study of T cell repertoires in cytomegalovirus infection (dated by TCRdb to between 2018 and 2020). Data came from an Illumina HiSeq 1500. The public reads were run again by TCRdb, first through fastp at Q25 and then through MiXCR, and only productive beta chains were kept. Every entry covers one CDR3 protein and lists the most common genes and DNA from its rows. Across this sample there are approximately 500,000 distinct CDR3 sequences, with 16% seen only once. 20% to 30% of the sample is in the top ten clones. The sequenced sample consisted of CD8+ T cells from PBMCs. Receptor source: a human donor in good health (CMV status not recorded). Some clones in this sample may be carry-over from other donors' samples.

This clonotype has a count of ten or more. This chain uses TRBV28 with TRBJ2-7; D ambiguous. Trimming removed 2 bases from V and 1 base from J, with 9 bases in between. The germline V gene has CDR1 MDHEN and CDR2 SYDVKM. The CDR3 covers 14 residues. The CDR3 reads CASSLAPVSYEQYF. The CDR3 bases are TGTGCCAGCAGTTTAGCTCCGGTATCCTACGAGCAGTACTTC.

This clonotype has ten or more counts. The rearrangement links TRBV28 to TRBJ2-3; 8 nucleotides line up with TRBD1. CDR1 is MDHEN and CDR2 is SYDVKM in the germline V gene. V shed 4 bases, J shed 3 bases, and the junction held 9 bases outside the gene matches. CDR3 length: 16 residues. The CDR3 bases are TGTGCCAGCAGTTCGACAGGGGAGAGGTCGACAGATACGCAGTATTTT. This sequence encodes CASSSTGERSTDTQYF.

Comment on this clonotype: This is likely a read error, given that the CDR3 carries no conserved phenylalanine or tryptophan at its end. The limits of the CDR3 on the DNA are not certain, so only TCRdb's listed CDR3 is given. This sequence joins TRBV5-6 and TRBJ1-2. The CDR3 adds up to 16 amino acids, both ends counted. CDR1 is SGHDT and CDR2 is YYEEEE in the germline V gene. This CDR3 is CVSSPAARAANYGYTL.

This clonotype occurred a few times. The CDR3 nucleotides are TGTGCCAGCAGTTTCTGGGGGGAGACCCAGTACTTC. Residues: CASSFWGETQYF. The rearrangement joins TRBV28 to TRBJ2-5; either TRBD1 or TRBD2 may fit D (5 bases each). Trimming pared 3 bases from V and 5 bases from J, leaving 7 bases between. Per the germline V gene, CDR1 is MDHEN and CDR2 is SYDVKM. The CDR3 length is 12 residues.

This clonotype was found many times. The chain combines TRBV28 with TRBJ1-1, with 7 bases identical to TRBD1. V was pared by 9 bases and J by 2 bases, with 15 bases of the junction left unmatched. The CDR3 has 16 residues. CDR1 and CDR2 (germline): MDHEN, SYDVKM. CDR3 loop: CASAATGEGVNTEAFF. CDR3 in DNA: TGTGCCAGTGCCGCCACAGGGGAGGGGGTTAACACTGAAGCTTTCTTT.

This clonotype was counted a few times. The gene calls are TRBV27 and TRBJ1-2; D remains ambiguous. This CDR3 comprises 13 residues. The V end was cut by 2 bases, the J end by 6 bases, with 10 bases between. Germline CDR1 and CDR2: MNHEY and SMNVEV (reference sequence). The CDR3 sequence: CASSLRPVDGYTF. CDR3 coding DNA: TGTGCCAGCAGTTTAAGACCGGTGGATGGCTACACCTTC.

This clonotype appeared many times. The chain recombines TRBV12-3 or TRBV12-4 with TRBJ1-5; D may be TRBD1 (5 bases). The CDR3 totals 17 residues. Between the trimmed V and J ends, which lost 6 bases and 6 bases, there was a span of 24 bases. The CDR3 coding sequence is TGTGCCAGCAGCCCCACCGGGGGGTCCGCCTTTAGTCAGCCCCAGCATTTT. Its translation: CASSPTGGSAFSQPQHF.

This clonotype is labeled large (0.1 to 1%). The gene calls are TRBV28 and TRBJ2-3; a possible D gene is TRBD2 (5 bases). CDR1 and CDR2 from the germline V gene are MDHEN and SYDVKM. The V and J ends lost 4 bases and 0 bases respectively, with 32 bases between them. CDR3 length: 22 amino acids. CDR3 sequence: CASSSYLVGSSPGSSSTDTQYF. The CDR3 bases are TGTGCCAGCAGTTCGTATCTGGTTGGGTCCTCCCCGGGGTCTTCTAGCACAGATACGCAGTATTTT.

The sample holds many counts of this clonotype. This chain connects TRBV4-2 to TRBJ1-5; D is ambiguous. V dropped 1 base and J dropped 7 bases, with 14 bases sitting between them. Germline CDR1 reads LGHNA; CDR2 reads YNFKEQ. The CDR3 consists of 15 residues. CDR3 nucleotide sequence: TGTGCCAGCAGCCAAGCCACGGGTGTTGGGCAGCCCCAGCATTTT. Its protein product is CASSQATGVGQPQHF.

The J gene is TRBJ1-2, the V gene TRBV7-9; 9 positions agree with TRBD1. CDR1 SEHNR and CDR2 FQNEAQ come from the germline V gene (reference sequence). V dropped 6 bases and J dropped 4; count of bases not matched to a gene: 15. The CDR3 covers 17 residues. The CDR3 nucleotides are TGTGCCAGCAGTTTCCGTTCTAGACAGGGGGACCTCTATGGCTACACCTTC. It yields the protein CASSFRSRQGDLYGYTF.

This clonotype was observed at least ten times. The V gene is TRBV6-6, the J gene TRBJ2-7; unclear D gene. This CDR3 is 13 amino acids long. The germline V gene has CDR1 MNHNY and CDR2 SVGAGI (reference sequence). The V end lost 6 bases, the J end lost 1 base, and 10 bases lay between the germline ends. CDR3 sequence (DNA): TGTGCCAGCAGCAAGGACCTGTCCTACGAGCAGTACTTC. Its protein product is CASSKDLSYEQYF.

A note on this clonotype: Since a much larger clone is just one base distant, this may be a read error. CDR3 sequence reads: CASSFEGSSYEQYF. CDR3 sequence (DNA): TGTGCCAGCAGTTTTGAGGGGTCATCTTACGAGCAGTACTTC. The chain couples TRBV12-3 or TRBV12-4 to TRBJ2-7; D possibly uses TRBD1 or TRBD2 (5 bases each). This CDR3 region has 14 residues. Trimming removed 3 bases at V and 4 bases at J, with 13 bases between.

This clonotype showed up many times. The chain is built from TRBV6-1 and TRBJ2-7; TRBD2 matches 9 bases. The CDR3 has 16 residues. V dropped 1 base and J dropped 1; count of bases not matched to a gene: 5. Germline V gene data show CDR1 as MNHNS and CDR2 as SASEGT. CDR3 sequence reads: CASSEDVSGSSYEQYF. In DNA form, the CDR3 reads TGTGCCAGCAGTGAAGATGTTAGCGGGAGTTCCTACGAGCAGTACTTC.

This clonotype was observed many times. V and J are TRBV7-9 and TRBJ2-3; the D is unclear. Trimming took off 2 bases at V and 4 bases at J, with 7 bases between the two ends. Germline CDR1 SEHNR, CDR2 FQNEAQ (reference sequence). The CDR3 runs 13 residues. The DNA for the CDR3 is TGTGCCAGCAGCTTAACCCAGCCAGATACGCAGTATTTT. Amino acids: CASSLTQPDTQYF.

This chain links TRBV10-3 with TRBJ1-1, with D possibly being TRBD1 (5 bases). Trimming took off 8 bases at V and 5 bases at J, with 6 bases between the two ends. There are 10 residues in the CDR3. Germline CDR1 ENHRY, CDR2 SYGVKD. The CDR3 DNA reads TGTGCCATCGGGGGTACTGAAGCTTTCTTT. As protein: CAIGGTEAFF.

V is TRBV20-1 and J is TRBJ2-7; the D gene is possibly TRBD2 (12 bases). Germline V gene data show CDR1 as DFQATT and CDR2 as SNEGSKA (reference sequence). Trimming took off 3 bases at V and 4 bases at J, with 25 bases between the two ends. There are 17 residues in the CDR3. CDR3 nucleotides: TGCAGTGCTAGGGACAGGGGGCGACTAGCGGGAGATTACGAGCAGTACTTC. Protein: CSARDRGRLAGDYEQYF.

This clonotype was seen only a few times. This chain uses TRBV7-9 with TRBJ2-2; TRBD1 matches at 10 bases. V shed 5 bases, J shed 7 bases, and the junction held 7 bases outside the gene matches. The germline gives CDR1 SEHNR, CDR2 FQNEAQ (reference sequence). The CDR3 is 15 amino acids. The CDR3 protein is CASSPPDRGIGELFF. In nucleotides, the CDR3 is TGTGCCAGCAGCCCCCCGGACAGGGGGATCGGGGAGCTGTTTTTT.

This clonotype was detected a few times. This chain uses TRBV3-1 with TRBJ2-7, with 8 nucleotides matching TRBD1. The germline V gene has CDR1 LGHDT and CDR2 YNNKEL (reference sequence). The CDR3 sequence is 15 residues long. Germline trimming cut 2 bases from V and 0 bases from J; bases unmatched to any gene: 3. CDR3 amino acids: CASSQWTGSSYEQYF. CDR3 nucleotides: TGTGCCAGCAGCCAATGGACAGGGTCCTCCTACGAGCAGTACTTC.

The chain recombines TRBV6-1 with TRBJ2-5; D not resolved. CDR1 is MNHNS and CDR2 is SASEGT in the germline V gene. V dropped 1 base and J dropped 0 bases, with 12 bases sitting between them. The CDR3 spans 16 residues. The CDR3 is CASSEGWGGNQETQYF. CDR3 DNA sequence: TGTGCCAGCAGTGAAGGTTGGGGTGGCAACCAAGAGACCCAGTACTTC.

This chain links TRBV2 with TRBJ1-2; D unclear. There are 14 residues in the CDR3. V was pared by 6 bases and J by 4 bases, with 15 bases between. CDR1 and CDR2 (germline): SNHLY, FYNNEI. The CDR3 region has the DNA TGTGCCAGCAGGAGCCTTCTCGAACGCTATGGCTACACCTTC. It codes for CASRSLLERYGYTF.